The 3 T cell receptor beta chains below were found in one sample sequenced in a study of T cells in Graves' hyperthyroidism and ophthalmopathy. RNA transcripts were the template for amplifying TCR beta CDR3 regions. The study used the HTBI primer set for a first-round RT-PCR of the TCR CDR3. A single record per CDR3 protein comes from TCRdb applying MiXCR to the multiplex PCR reads. The top ten clones hold approximately 32% of a sample with a few hundred thousand distinct CDR3 sequences, more than 12% of them seen once. The sequencing input was blood. The receptors here all came from a woman younger than 45 with Graves' hyperthyroidism.

The chain carries TRBV30 and TRBJ1-3, with D uncertain. The germline V gene encodes CDR1 GTSNPN and CDR2 SVGIG (reference sequence). The CDR3 sequence is 14 residues long. V lost 2 bases to trimming and J lost 2 bases, with 10 bases between them. The CDR3 reads CAWSFGSAGNTIYF. The DNA of the CDR3 is TGTGCCTGGAGTTTCGGGTCTGCTGGAAACACCATATATTTT.

The chain's CDR3 is CASNSGTGGTQPQHF. The CDR3 nucleotides are TGTGCCAGCAACTCGGGGACAGGGGGTACTCAGCCCCAGCATTTT. The V call is TRBV28, the J call TRBJ1-5; TRBD1 matches 11 bases. Germline V gene data show CDR1 as MDHEN and CDR2 as SYDVKM. V lost 7 bases to trimming and J lost 6 bases; unmatched junction nucleotides: 8. This CDR3 has 15 amino acids.

The sample holds one count of this clonotype. The J gene is TRBJ1-2, the V gene TRBV3-1; D is unresolved. There are 16 residues in the CDR3. V lost 1 base and J 4 bases, leaving 16 bases between the germline ends. Germline V CDR1 and CDR2: LGHDT, YNNKEL (reference sequence). CDR3 sequence reads: CASSQGRGSGIYGYTF. The CDR3 DNA sequence: TGTGCCAGCAGCCAAGGGCGGGGTTCAGGAATCTATGGCTACACCTTC.